A selection of T cell receptor beta chains follows, all from one sample in a study of lymphopenia after photon versus proton radiotherapy. Assay: immunoSEQ multiplex PCR; the TCRdb copy retains only in-frame clones and omits some. The sample contains more than 45,000 clones, 70% to 85% of which appear only once. The material was peripheral blood, obtained from a patient treated with proton-based radiotherapy. The receptors shown here come from a man aged 55-75 years with pancreatic cancer. Each CDR3 is given with its conserved first and last residue. Each record gives: clone size, D gene, J gene, V gene, CDR3 protein, CDR3 DNA. A D gene is named only where the DNA matches it firmly. Some rows have no size entry. The others give once, few or many, or a class for an expanded clone.

abundance: -
d_gene: -
j_gene: TRBJ2-3
v_gene: TRBV7-9
CDR3aa: CASSLVLTVSTDTQYF
CDR3nt: TGTGCCAGCAGCTTAGTCTTGACAGTAAGCACAGATACGCAGTATTTT

abundance: -
d_gene: TRBD1
j_gene: TRBJ2-6
v_gene: TRBV5-1
CDR3aa: CASSLAQTGYRSGANVLTF
CDR3nt: TGCGCCAGCAGCTTGGCCCAGACAGGGTATCGCTCTGGGGCCAACGTCCTGACTTTC

abundance: few
d_gene: -
j_gene: TRBJ1-4
v_gene: TRBV27
CDR3aa: CASSLPPLHPTNEKLFF
CDR3nt: TGTGCCAGCAGTTTACCCCCACTCCACCCAACTAATGAAAAACTGTTTTTT

abundance: -
d_gene: -
j_gene: TRBJ2-2
v_gene: TRBV25-1
CDR3aa: CASSEFSAGELFF
CDR3nt: TGTGCCAGCAGTGAATTTTCCGCCGGGGAGCTGTTTTTT

abundance: -
d_gene: -
j_gene: TRBJ2-7
v_gene: TRBV5-1
CDR3aa: CASTFERVGPNYEQYF
CDR3nt: TGCGCCAGCACCTTCGAAAGGGTTGGGCCTAACTACGAGCAGTACTTC

abundance: -
d_gene: -
j_gene: TRBJ2-2
v_gene: TRBV9
CDR3aa: CASSKTGLVGELFF
CDR3nt: TGTGCCAGCAGCAAAACAGGGTTGGTCGGGGAGCTGTTTTTT

abundance: -
d_gene: -
j_gene: TRBJ1-3
v_gene: TRBV18
CDR3aa: CASSPAGGNTIYF
CDR3nt: TGTGCCAGCTCACCGGCGGGAGGAAACACCATATATTTT

abundance: -
d_gene: -
j_gene: TRBJ2-3
v_gene: TRBV7-2
CDR3aa: CASSLVYGDTQYF
CDR3nt: TGTGCCAGCAGCTTAGTATACGGAGATACGCAGTATTTT

abundance: -
d_gene: -
j_gene: TRBJ1-5
v_gene: TRBV2
CDR3aa: CASSEREGGNQPQHF
CDR3nt: TGTGCCAGCAGTGAACGAGAAGGGGGCAATCAGCCCCAGCATTTT

abundance: -
d_gene: -
j_gene: TRBJ2-7
v_gene: TRBV5-6
CDR3aa: CASSLGLRTKGEQYF
CDR3nt: TGTGCCAGCAGCTTGGGGCTAAGGACTAAAGGCGAGCAGTACTTC

abundance: -
d_gene: TRBD1
j_gene: TRBJ2-3
v_gene: TRBV29-1
CDR3aa: CSVAQIQGANTQYF
CDR3nt: TGCAGCGTCGCACAGATACAGGGGGCGAATACGCAGTATTTT

abundance: few
d_gene: -
j_gene: TRBJ2-2
v_gene: TRBV27
CDR3aa: CASGENTGELFF
CDR3nt: TGTGCCAGCGGAGAGAACACCGGGGAGCTGTTTTTT

abundance: once
d_gene: -
j_gene: TRBJ2-7
v_gene: TRBV2
CDR3aa: CASSDGQGRVYEQYF
CDR3nt: TGTGCCAGCAGTGACGGTCAGGGTCGAGTCTACGAGCAGTACTTC

abundance: once
d_gene: -
j_gene: TRBJ2-3
v_gene: TRBV29-1
CDR3aa: CSVEKGLRTDTQYF
CDR3nt: TGCAGCGTTGAGAAGGGATTGCGCACAGATACGCAGTATTTT

abundance: -
d_gene: TRBD2
j_gene: TRBJ2-2
v_gene: TRBV5-1
CDR3aa: CASSLGPSTSGSVTGELFF
CDR3nt: TGCGCCAGCAGCTTGGGGCCGTCTACTAGCGGGAGTGTCACCGGGGAGCTGTTTTTT

abundance: few
d_gene: -
j_gene: TRBJ1-2
v_gene: TRBV30
CDR3aa: CAWSVSRQSNYGYTF
CDR3nt: TGTGCCTGGAGTGTATCTAGGCAGTCTAACTATGGCTACACCTTC

abundance: -
d_gene: -
j_gene: TRBJ2-3
v_gene: TRBV15
CDR3aa: CATSRDLDGSTDTQYF
CDR3nt: TGTGCCACCAGCAGAGATCTCGACGGGAGCACAGATACGCAGTATTTT

abundance: -
d_gene: TRBD2
j_gene: TRBJ2-6
v_gene: TRBV28
CDR3aa: CASSMGLAGLMGANVLTF
CDR3nt: TGTGCCAGCTCAATGGGACTAGCGGGCCTTATGGGGGCCAACGTCCTGACTTTC

abundance: -
d_gene: -
j_gene: TRBJ2-1
v_gene: TRBV11-3
CDR3aa: CASSLDGQRTGNEQFF
CDR3nt: TGTGCCAGCAGCTTAGATGGACAACGCACGGGCAATGAGCAGTTCTTC

abundance: -
d_gene: -
j_gene: TRBJ2-5
v_gene: TRBV14
CDR3aa: CASSQYVETQYF
CDR3nt: TGTGCCAGCAGCCAATACGTGGAGACCCAGTACTTC

abundance: -
d_gene: -
j_gene: TRBJ1-2
v_gene: TRBV28
CDR3aa: CASSHKQQPGNYGYTF
CDR3nt: TGTGCCAGCAGTCACAAACAACAGCCCGGGAACTATGGCTACACCTTC

abundance: -
d_gene: -
j_gene: TRBJ2-3
v_gene: TRBV7-2
CDR3aa: CASRPDHSTDTQYF
CDR3nt: TGTGCCAGCAGACCGGACCATAGCACAGATACGCAGTATTTT

abundance: -
d_gene: TRBD2
j_gene: TRBJ2-1
v_gene: TRBV7-8
CDR3aa: CASSLVASGHNEQFF
CDR3nt: TGTGCCAGCAGCTTAGTGGCTAGCGGGCACAATGAGCAGTTCTTC

abundance: -
d_gene: TRBD2
j_gene: TRBJ2-2
v_gene: TRBV18
CDR3aa: CASSPTTTGTSGGELFF
CDR3nt: TGTGCCAGCTCACCAACAACGACCGGGACTAGCGGCGGGGAGCTGTTTTTT

abundance: -
d_gene: -
j_gene: TRBJ2-2
v_gene: TRBV28
CDR3aa: CASSLMTGSTMFF
CDR3nt: TGTGCCAGCAGTCTGATGACCGGGAGCACGATGTTTTTT

abundance: once
d_gene: TRBD1
j_gene: TRBJ2-1
v_gene: TRBV6-5
CDR3aa: CASRPGQGYNEQFF
CDR3nt: TGTGCCAGCAGACCTGGACAGGGTTACAATGAGCAGTTCTTC

abundance: -
d_gene: -
j_gene: TRBJ2-1
v_gene: TRBV20-1
CDR3aa: CSASFLNEQFF
CDR3nt: TGCAGTGCTAGTTTTCTTAATGAGCAGTTCTTC

abundance: -
d_gene: TRBD2
j_gene: TRBJ2-5
v_gene: TRBV5-5
CDR3aa: CASKRLLAIGGETQYF
CDR3nt: TGTGCCAGCAAGCGGTTACTAGCGATCGGGGGGGAGACCCAGTACTTC

abundance: -
d_gene: -
j_gene: TRBJ1-4
v_gene: TRBV7-9
CDR3aa: CASSPAGSPNEKLFF
CDR3nt: TGTGCCAGCAGCCCCGCGGGCAGCCCTAATGAAAAACTGTTTTTT

abundance: -
d_gene: -
j_gene: TRBJ1-2
v_gene: TRBV28
CDR3aa: CASSLMEWRGDYGYTF
CDR3nt: TGTGCCAGCAGTTTAATGGAATGGAGGGGAGACTATGGCTACACCTTC

abundance: few
d_gene: TRBD2
j_gene: TRBJ2-5
v_gene: TRBV5-1
CDR3aa: CASSRGTSGQETQYF
CDR3nt: TGCGCCAGCAGCCGTGGGACTAGCGGGCAAGAGACCCAGTACTTC

abundance: -
d_gene: TRBD1
j_gene: TRBJ2-2
v_gene: TRBV7-3
CDR3aa: CASSFPGQGKTGELFF
CDR3nt: TGTGCCAGCAGCTTCCCGGGACAGGGGAAAACCGGGGAGCTGTTTTTT

abundance: -
d_gene: -
j_gene: TRBJ2-3
v_gene: TRBV7-3
CDR3aa: CASSLNQGDTQYF
CDR3nt: TGTGCCAGCAGCTTAAATCAGGGTGATACGCAGTATTTT

abundance: -
d_gene: -
j_gene: TRBJ2-1
v_gene: TRBV9
CDR3aa: CASSVATVPYEQFF
CDR3nt: TGTGCCAGCAGCGTAGCTACTGTTCCGTATGAGCAGTTCTTC

abundance: -
d_gene: TRBD1
j_gene: TRBJ1-2
v_gene: TRBV14
CDR3aa: CASSPQAGQAYTF
CDR3nt: TGTGCCAGCAGCCCCCAGGCGGGACAGGCCTACACCTTC

abundance: -
d_gene: -
j_gene: TRBJ2-1
v_gene: TRBV7-6
CDR3aa: CASSSLGGEMVNEQFF
CDR3nt: TGTGCCAGCAGCAGCTTAGGGGGGGAGATGGTCAATGAGCAGTTCTTC

abundance: -
d_gene: -
j_gene: TRBJ2-1
v_gene: TRBV6-6
CDR3aa: CASTLGRDYNEQFF
CDR3nt: TGTGCCAGCACCCTTGGGAGAGACTACAATGAGCAGTTCTTC

abundance: once
d_gene: TRBD2
j_gene: TRBJ2-1
v_gene: TRBV30
CDR3aa: CAWSVQASGFQFF
CDR3nt: TGTGCCTGGAGTGTACAGGCTAGCGGGTTTCAGTTCTTC

abundance: -
d_gene: TRBD1
j_gene: TRBJ1-1
v_gene: TRBV4-1
CDR3aa: CASSQEGQGAPAFF
CDR3nt: TGCGCCAGCAGCCAAGAGGGACAGGGGGCTCCGGCTTTCTTT

abundance: -
d_gene: -
j_gene: TRBJ1-2
v_gene: TRBV7-2
CDR3aa: CASSPGGAGIFYGYTF
CDR3nt: TGTGCCAGCAGCCCTGGTGGGGCAGGGATTTTCTATGGCTACACCTTC

abundance: -
d_gene: -
j_gene: TRBJ2-6
v_gene: TRBV7-2
CDR3aa: CASQPYGANVLTF
CDR3nt: TGTGCCAGTCAGCCGTATGGGGCCAACGTCCTGACTTTC

abundance: -
d_gene: -
j_gene: TRBJ2-1
v_gene: TRBV7-2
CDR3aa: CASSLVSGKEQFF
CDR3nt: TGTGCCAGCAGCTTAGTGTCCGGGAAGGAGCAGTTCTTC

abundance: -
d_gene: TRBD1
j_gene: TRBJ1-2
v_gene: TRBV7-8
CDR3aa: CASSSNGRGPYGYTF
CDR3nt: TGTGCCAGCAGCTCCAATGGCAGGGGGCCCTATGGCTACACCTTC

abundance: once
d_gene: -
j_gene: TRBJ2-6
v_gene: TRBV5-1
CDR3aa: CASSTAPSGANVLTF
CDR3nt: TGCGCCAGCAGCACCGCGCCCTCTGGGGCCAACGTCCTGACTTTC

abundance: -
d_gene: -
j_gene: TRBJ1-5
v_gene: TRBV18
CDR3aa: CASSPGQNSNQPQHF
CDR3nt: TGTGCCAGCTCACCGGGACAAAATAGCAATCAGCCCCAGCATTTT

abundance: once
d_gene: TRBD1
j_gene: TRBJ2-6
v_gene: TRBV18
CDR3aa: CASSLNRPGQGLSGANVLTF
CDR3nt: TGTGCCAGCTCACTCAACCGTCCGGGACAGGGACTCTCTGGGGCCAACGTCCTGACTTTC

abundance: -
d_gene: -
j_gene: TRBJ1-5
v_gene: TRBV21-1
CDR3aa: CASSNCQPQHF
CDR3nt: TGTGCCAGCAGTAACTGCCAGCCCCAGCATTTT

abundance: -
d_gene: -
j_gene: TRBJ1-6
v_gene: TRBV2
CDR3aa: CASSEDNSPHSPLHF
CDR3nt: TGTGCCAGCAGTGAAGACAACAGCCCTCATTCACCCCTCCACTTT

abundance: -
d_gene: TRBD1
j_gene: TRBJ1-5
v_gene: TRBV7-2
CDR3aa: CASSFVHGTVNQPQHF
CDR3nt: TGTGCCAGCAGCTTCGTTCACGGGACAGTCAATCAGCCCCAGCATTTT

abundance: -
d_gene: -
j_gene: TRBJ1-5
v_gene: TRBV19
CDR3aa: CASTPGPGKSQHF
CDR3nt: TGTGCCAGTACTCCGGGGCCTGGGAAGTCCCAGCATTTT

abundance: -
d_gene: -
j_gene: TRBJ1-4
v_gene: TRBV11-2
CDR3aa: CASSLSDLTNEKLFF
CDR3nt: TGTGCCAGCAGCTTATCGGACCTCACTAATGAAAAACTGTTTTTT

abundance: once
d_gene: -
j_gene: TRBJ2-3
v_gene: TRBV5-5
CDR3aa: CASSLLASTDTQYF
CDR3nt: TGTGCCAGCAGCTTGCTAGCTAGCACAGATACGCAGTATTTT